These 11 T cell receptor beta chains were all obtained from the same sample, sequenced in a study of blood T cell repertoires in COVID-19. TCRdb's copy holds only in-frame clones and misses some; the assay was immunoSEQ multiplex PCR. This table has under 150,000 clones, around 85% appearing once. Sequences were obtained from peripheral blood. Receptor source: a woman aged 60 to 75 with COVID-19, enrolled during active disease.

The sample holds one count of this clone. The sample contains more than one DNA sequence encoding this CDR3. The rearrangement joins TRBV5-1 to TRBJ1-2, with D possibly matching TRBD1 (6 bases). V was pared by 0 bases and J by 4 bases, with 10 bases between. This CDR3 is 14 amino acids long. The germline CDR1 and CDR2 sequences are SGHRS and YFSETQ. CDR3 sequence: CASSLGQGFYGYTF. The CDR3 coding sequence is TGCGCCAGCAGCTTGGGGCAGGGGTTCTATGGCTACACCTTC.

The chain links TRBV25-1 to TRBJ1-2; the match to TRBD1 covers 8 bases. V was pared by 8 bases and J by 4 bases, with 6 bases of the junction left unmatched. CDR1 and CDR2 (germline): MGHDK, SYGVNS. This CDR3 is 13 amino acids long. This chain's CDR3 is CASRGQAAYGYTF. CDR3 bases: TGTGCCAGCCGGGGACAGGCCGCCTATGGCTACACCTTC.

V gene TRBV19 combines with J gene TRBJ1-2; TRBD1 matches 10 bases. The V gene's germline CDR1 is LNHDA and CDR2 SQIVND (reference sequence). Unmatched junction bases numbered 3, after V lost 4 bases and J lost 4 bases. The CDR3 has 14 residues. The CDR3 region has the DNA TGTGCCAGTAGTAAGACAGGGGGCATCTATGGCTACACCTTC. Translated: CASSKTGGIYGYTF.

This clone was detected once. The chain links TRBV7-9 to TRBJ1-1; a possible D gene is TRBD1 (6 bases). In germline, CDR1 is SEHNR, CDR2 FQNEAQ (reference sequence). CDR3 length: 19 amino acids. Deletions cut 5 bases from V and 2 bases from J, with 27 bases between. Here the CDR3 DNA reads TGTGCCAGCAGCAATCTTTACGATGTCCGACAGGCTGAAAACACTGAAGCTTTCTTT. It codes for CASSNLYDVRQAENTEAFF. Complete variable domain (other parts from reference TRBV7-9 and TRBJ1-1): DTGVSQNPRHKITKRGQNVTFRCDPISEHNRLYWYRQTLGQGPEFLTYFQNEAQLEKSRLLSDRFSAERPKGSFSTLEIQRTEQGDSAMYLCASSNLYDVRQAENTEAFFGQGTRLTVV.

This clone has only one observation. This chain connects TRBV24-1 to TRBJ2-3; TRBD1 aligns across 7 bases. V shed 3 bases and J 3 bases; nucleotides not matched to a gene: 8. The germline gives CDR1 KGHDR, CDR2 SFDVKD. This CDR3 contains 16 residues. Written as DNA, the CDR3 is TGTGCCACCAGTGATCCCCGACAGGGAGTAACAGATACGCAGTATTTT. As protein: CATSDPRQGVTDTQYF.

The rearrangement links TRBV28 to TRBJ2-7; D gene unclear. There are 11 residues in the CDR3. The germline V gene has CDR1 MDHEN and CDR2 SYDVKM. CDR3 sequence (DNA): TGTGCATCCTCCCGCTCCTACGAGCAGTACTTC. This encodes CASSRSYEQYF.

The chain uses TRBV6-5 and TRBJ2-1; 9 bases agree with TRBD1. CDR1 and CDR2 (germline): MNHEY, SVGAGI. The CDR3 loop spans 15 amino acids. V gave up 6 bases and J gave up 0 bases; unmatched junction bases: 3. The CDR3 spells CASRVDRGSYNEQFF. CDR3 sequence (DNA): TGTGCCAGCAGGGTGGACAGGGGCTCCTACAATGAGCAGTTCTTC.

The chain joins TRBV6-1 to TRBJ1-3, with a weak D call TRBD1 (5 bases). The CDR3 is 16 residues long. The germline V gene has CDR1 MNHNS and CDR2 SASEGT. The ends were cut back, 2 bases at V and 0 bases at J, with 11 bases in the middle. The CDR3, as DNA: TGTGCCAGCAGTGAATTGGTCAGGGTCTCTGGAAACACCATATATTTT. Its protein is CASSELVRVSGNTIYF.

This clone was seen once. This CDR3 is CASSFPGEETQYF. The CDR3 region has the DNA TGTGCCAGCAGCTTCCCCGGAGAAGAGACCCAGTACTTC. The gene calls are TRBV11-1 and TRBJ2-5; D is uncertain. Trimming shortened V by 3 bases and J by 3 bases, and 8 bases separated the two germline ends. The CDR3 spans 13 residues. Germline V gene data show CDR1 as SGHAT and CDR2 as FQDESV (reference sequence).

This CDR3 is CAWSVSRTGNDEQYF. CDR3 coding DNA: TGTGCCTGGAGTGTATCTCGGACAGGGAACGACGAGCAGTACTTC. V is TRBV30 and J is TRBJ2-7; 8 bases are a match to TRBD1. Germline V gene data show CDR1 as GTSNPN and CDR2 as SVGIG (reference sequence). With 0 bases clipped from V and 5 bases from J, the junction kept 9 bases outside the gene matches. The CDR3 is 15 amino acids.

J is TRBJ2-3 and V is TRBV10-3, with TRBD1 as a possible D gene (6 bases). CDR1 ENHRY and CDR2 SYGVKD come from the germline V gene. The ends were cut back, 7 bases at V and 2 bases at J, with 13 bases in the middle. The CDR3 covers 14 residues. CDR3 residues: CAINYRDTTDTQYF. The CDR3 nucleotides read TGTGCCATCAATTACAGGGATACCACAGATACGCAGTATTTT.